This is a list of T cell receptor beta chains from one sample in a study of blood T cell repertoires in COVID-19. TCRdb keeps only in-frame clones here, not all; method: immunoSEQ multiplex PCR. Of about 300,000 clones listed, about 90% are singletons. Source material: peripheral blood. These TCRs come from a man between 18 and 35 years old who had recovered from COVID-19. Each CDR3 is given with its conserved first and last residue. D genes are given only for firm matches. The size entry is marked missing in some rows and otherwise reads once, few, many or a size class.

>.|TRBJ1-2|TRBV5-1|TRBD1
CASSWTGSDGYTF
TGCGCCAGCAGCTGGACAGGGTCGGATGGCTACACCTTC
>.|TRBJ2-3|TRBV7-3|TRBD2
CASSLGGRAADTQYF
TGTGCCAGCAGCTTAGGCGGGAGGGCCGCAGATACGCAGTATTTT
>.|TRBJ1-1|TRBV7-2|TRBD1
CASSSIHRTGGTEAFF
TGTGCCAGCAGCTCCATCCATAGGACAGGGGGGACTGAAGCTTTCTTT
>.|TRBJ1-1|TRBV6-5|TRBD1
CASSYKDRSTGEAFF
TGTGCCAGCAGTTACAAGGACAGGTCGACCGGTGAAGCTTTCTTT
>.|TRBJ1-1|TRBV18|.
CASSPRREMNTEAFF
TGTGCCAGCTCACCGCGTCGGGAGATGAACACTGAAGCTTTCTTT
>.|TRBJ2-3|TRBV18|.
CASSPLYDRFHSDTQYF
TGTGCCAGCTCACCACTTTACGACAGGTTCCACAGCGATACGCAGTATTTT
>once|TRBJ1-4|TRBV5-1|TRBD1
CASSLTGDRGEKLFF
TGCGCCAGCAGCTTGACGGGGGACAGGGGCGAAAAACTGTTTTTT
>.|TRBJ1-6|TRBV15|.
CATSRDRRGAYNSPLHF
TGTGCCACCAGCAGAGATAGGAGGGGCGCCTATAATTCACCCCTCCACTTT
>.|TRBJ2-7|TRBV11-3|TRBD1
CASSRTGGNEQYF
TGTGCCAGCAGCCGGACAGGGGGCAACGAGCAGTACTTC
>once|TRBJ2-1|TRBV30|.
CALRGGMDNEQFF
TGTGCTTTGAGGGGGGGCATGGACAATGAGCAGTTCTTC
>.|TRBJ2-5|TRBV7-2|TRBD2
CASSPGASGGPETQYF
TGTGCCAGCAGCCCTGGAGCTAGCGGGGGGCCGGAGACCCAGTACTTC
>.|TRBJ1-2|TRBV29-1|.
CSVEEGLHNYGYTF
TGCAGCGTTGAAGAGGGACTGCATAACTATGGCTACACCTTC
>.|TRBJ2-6|TRBV9|.
CASSVDDTSAGANVLTF
TGTGCCAGCAGCGTAGACGACACGTCGGCTGGGGCCAACGTCCTGACTTTC
>.|TRBJ2-1|TRBV5-1|TRBD2
CASSVGTTYNEQFF
TGCGCCAGCAGCGTCGGGACTACCTACAATGAGCAGTTCTTC
>.|TRBJ2-7|TRBV9|.
CASSVTGHSYEQYF
TGTGCCAGCAGCGTAACGGGACACAGCTACGAGCAGTACTTC
>.|TRBJ2-5|TRBV6-9|TRBD1
CASSVRTGQETQYF
TGTGCCAGCAGCGTTAGGACAGGGCAAGAGACCCAGTACTTC
>.|TRBJ1-2|TRBV9|TRBD1
CASSPYFQGAGGYTF
TGTGCCAGCAGCCCATACTTTCAGGGGGCAGGGGGCTACACCTTC
>once|TRBJ2-1|TRBV6-5|TRBD1
CASRPGQGGYNEQFF
TGTGCCAGCAGACCAGGACAGGGGGGCTACAATGAGCAGTTCTTC
>.|TRBJ1-1|TRBV7-2|.
CASSLYLNTEAFF
TGTGCCAGCAGCTTATACTTGAATACTGAAGCTTTCTTT
>.|TRBJ1-1|TRBV11-2|.
CASSPVQGRVNTEAFF
TGTGCCAGCAGCCCCGTACAGGGTAGGGTGAACACTGAAGCTTTCTTT
>.|TRBJ2-1|TRBV15|.
CATSRDEGKSYNEQFF
TGTGCCACCAGCAGAGATGAGGGAAAGTCATACAATGAGCAGTTCTTC
>.|TRBJ2-6|TRBV11-2|.
CASSLASSGANVLTF
TGTGCCAGCAGCCTAGCCAGCTCTGGGGCCAACGTCCTGACTTTC
>.|TRBJ2-3|TRBV11-3|TRBD2
CASSSREGPGDTQYF
TGTGCCAGCAGCTCACGGGAGGGGCCCGGCGATACGCAGTATTTT
>once|TRBJ2-2|TRBV25-1|TRBD1
CATSQGARTGELFF
TGTGCCACAAGCCAGGGGGCACGCACCGGGGAGCTGTTTTTT
>.|TRBJ1-1|TRBV25-1|.
CASSATGNTEAFF
TGTGCCAGCAGTGCGACAGGGAACACTGAAGCTTTCTTT
>.|TRBJ2-7|TRBV19|TRBD1
CASRSGTGDGYEQYF
TGTGCCAGTAGGTCCGGGACAGGGGATGGCTACGAGCAGTACTTC
>.|TRBJ1-1|TRBV18|.
CASSPPADREAFF
TGTGCCAGCTCACCACCTGCGGACAGAGAAGCTTTCTTT
>few|TRBJ1-1|TRBV5-1|.
CASSLEGQIPGGNTEAFF
TGCGCCAGCAGCTTGGAAGGACAAATCCCGGGCGGGAACACTGAAGCTTTCTTT
>.|TRBJ1-5|TRBV4-3|.
CASSQNAGVGQPQHF
TGCGCCAGCAGCCAGAACGCAGGGGTCGGACAGCCCCAGCATTTT
>.|TRBJ1-1|TRBV5-1|.
CASSLAPGRYTEAFF
TGCGCCAGCAGCTTGGCTCCAGGGAGGTACACTGAAGCTTTCTTT
>.|TRBJ1-6|TRBV6-6|TRBD1
CASSYDRGSSPLHF
TGTGCCAGCAGTTACGACAGGGGATCTTCACCCCTCCACTTT
>.|TRBJ2-5|TRBV19|.
CASSFSETQYF
TGTGCCAGTAGCTTTTCGGAGACCCAGTACTTC
>few|TRBJ2-2|TRBV23-1|TRBD2
CASSQPMSGGNTGELFF
TGCGCCAGCAGTCAACCGATGAGCGGGGGGAACACCGGGGAGCTGTTTTTT
>.|TRBJ1-1|TRBV29-1|TRBD1
CSAVGQMNTEAFF
TGCAGCGCCGTGGGACAGATGAACACTGAAGCTTTCTTT
>.|TRBJ2-1|TRBV7-8|.
CASSPTRGPQGEQFF
TGTGCCAGCAGCCCGACGCGGGGGCCGCAGGGTGAGCAGTTCTTC
>.|TRBJ1-1|TRBV9|TRBD1
CASSVEGQAEAFF
TGTGCCAGCAGCGTAGAGGGACAGGCTGAAGCTTTCTTT
>.|TRBJ2-6|TRBV19|TRBD1
CASRTGGPLSSGANVLTF
TGTGCCAGTAGGACAGGGGGTCCCCTCTCCTCTGGGGCCAACGTCCTGACTTTC
>.|TRBJ1-5|TRBV7-8|TRBD1
CASSVLTGVYSNQPQHF
TGTGCCAGCAGCGTACTTACAGGGGTCTATAGCAATCAGCCCCAGCATTTT
>.|TRBJ1-3|TRBV10-3|.
CAISDRSSSGNTIYF
TGTGCCATCAGTGACAGGTCCAGCTCTGGAAACACCATATATTTT
>.|TRBJ1-2|TRBV4-2|.
CASSPERTPNYGYTF
TGTGCCAGCAGCCCGGAAAGGACACCCAACTATGGCTACACCTTC
>few|TRBJ2-7|TRBV29-1|TRBD1
CSVDVWDSLSYEQYF
TGCAGCGTTGATGTATGGGACAGTCTTTCCTACGAGCAGTACTTC
>.|TRBJ2-3|TRBV11-2|TRBD2
CASSPLGAGGTDTQYF
TGTGCCAGCAGCCCGTTAGGGGCGGGGGGCACAGATACGCAGTATTTT
>.|TRBJ2-3|TRBV9|TRBD2
CASSVGTSGATDTQYF
TGTGCCAGCAGCGTAGGGACTAGCGGGGCCACAGATACGCAGTATTTT
>.|TRBJ1-1|TRBV7-9|.
CASSLSGEGAEAFF
TGTGCCAGCAGCTTATCAGGCGAGGGAGCTGAAGCTTTCTTT
>.|TRBJ1-4|TRBV11-2|.
CASSHREGDGEKLFF
TGTGCCAGCAGCCACCGAGAAGGAGATGGAGAAAAACTGTTTTTT
>.|TRBJ1-2|TRBV2|TRBD1
CASSEAGTGDGYTF
TGTGCCAGCAGTGAAGCGGGGACAGGGGATGGCTACACCTTC
>.|TRBJ1-1|TRBV5-6|.
CASSSPEDGTTNTEAFF
TGTGCCAGCAGCTCCCCGGAGGATGGCACAACGAACACTGAAGCTTTCTTT
>.|TRBJ2-7|TRBV3-1/TRBV3-2|.
CASSLQYGHPYEQYF
TGTGCCAGCAGCCTTCAGTATGGCCATCCCTACGAGCAGTACTTC
>.|TRBJ1-6|TRBV7-2|TRBD1
CASSSRDRVGSPLHF
TGTGCCAGCAGCTCCCGGGACAGGGTGGGTTCACCCCTCCACTTT
>.|TRBJ1-2|TRBV5-4|.
CASTSPGMINYGYTF
TGTGCCAGCACTTCCCCAGGGATGATTAACTATGGCTACACCTTC
>.|TRBJ2-5|TRBV18|.
CASSPLVGLREETQYF
TGTGCCAGCTCACCCCTGGTAGGGCTGAGGGAAGAGACCCAGTACTTC
>.|TRBJ2-1|TRBV19|TRBD2
CASSWSGLAGNEQFF
TGTGCCAGTAGTTGGAGTGGGTTAGCGGGTAATGAGCAGTTCTTC
>.|TRBJ1-2|TRBV5-1|.
CASSLTGAREDGYTF
TGCGCCAGCAGCTTGACAGGCGCAAGGGAGGATGGCTACACCTTC